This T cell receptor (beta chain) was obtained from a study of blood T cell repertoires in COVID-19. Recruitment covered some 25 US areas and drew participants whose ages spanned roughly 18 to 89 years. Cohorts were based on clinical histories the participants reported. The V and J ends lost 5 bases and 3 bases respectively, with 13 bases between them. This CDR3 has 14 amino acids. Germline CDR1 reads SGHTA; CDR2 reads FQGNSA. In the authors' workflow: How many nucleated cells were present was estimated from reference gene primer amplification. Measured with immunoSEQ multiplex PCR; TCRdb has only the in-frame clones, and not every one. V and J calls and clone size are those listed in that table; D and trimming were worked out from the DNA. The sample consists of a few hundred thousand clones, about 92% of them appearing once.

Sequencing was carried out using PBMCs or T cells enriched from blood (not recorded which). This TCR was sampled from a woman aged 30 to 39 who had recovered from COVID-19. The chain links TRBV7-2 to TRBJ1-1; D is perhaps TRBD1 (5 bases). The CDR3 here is CASSPGGMDTEAFF. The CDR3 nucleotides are TGTGCCAGCAGCCCCGGGGGAATGGACACTGAAGCTTTCTTT.